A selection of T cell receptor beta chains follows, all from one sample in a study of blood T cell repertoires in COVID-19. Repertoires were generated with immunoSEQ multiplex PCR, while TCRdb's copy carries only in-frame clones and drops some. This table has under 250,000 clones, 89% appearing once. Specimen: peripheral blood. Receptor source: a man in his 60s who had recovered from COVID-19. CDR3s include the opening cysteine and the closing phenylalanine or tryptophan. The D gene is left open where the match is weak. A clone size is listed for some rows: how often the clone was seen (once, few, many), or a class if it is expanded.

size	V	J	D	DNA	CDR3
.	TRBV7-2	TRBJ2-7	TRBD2	TGTGCCAGCAGCTTAGCGACGGGGACTACCTACGAGCAGTACTTC	CASSLATGTTYEQYF
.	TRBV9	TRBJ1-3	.	TGTGCCAGCAGCGCACAGACAGGCTCTGGAAACACCATATATTTT	CASSAQTGSGNTIYF
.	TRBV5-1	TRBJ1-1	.	TGCGCCAGCAGCTTCGCAGGCCTTTACCCTGAAGCTTTCTTT	CASSFAGLYPEAFF
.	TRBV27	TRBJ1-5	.	TGTGCCAGCAGTTCACGACAGGCTTCTCAGCCCCAGCATTTT	CASSSRQASQPQHF
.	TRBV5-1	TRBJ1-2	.	TGCGCCAGCAGCTTGGGGTGGGGGCCTGGCTACACCTTC	CASSLGWGPGYTF
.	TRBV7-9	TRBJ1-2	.	TGTGCCAGCAGCCCATCGGGGGGTTATGGCTACACCTTC	CASSPSGGYGYTF
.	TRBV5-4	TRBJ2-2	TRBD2	TGTGCCAGCAGAAAGGGACTAGCGGACTCGAGGACCGGGGAGCTGTTTTTT	CASRKGLADSRTGELFF
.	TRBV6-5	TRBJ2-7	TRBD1	TGTGCCAGCAGGAGGACAGGGGGCAACTCCTACGAGCAGTACTTC	CASRRTGGNSYEQYF
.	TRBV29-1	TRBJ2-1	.	TGCAGCGTTAAGCGTTCAAGCTCCTACAATGAGCAGTTCTTC	CSVKRSSSYNEQFF
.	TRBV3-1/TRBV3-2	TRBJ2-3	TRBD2	TGTGCCAGCAGCCGACGGACTAGCGGATACACAGATACGCAGTATTTT	CASSRRTSGYTDTQYF
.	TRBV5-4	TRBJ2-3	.	TGTGCCAGCAGCCGAGCAGGGCTTACTAGCACAGATACGCAGTATTTT	CASSRAGLTSTDTQYF
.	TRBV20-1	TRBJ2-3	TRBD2	TGCAGTGCTAGTGGGAGGAGGGGAGCGGGAGCAGATACGCAGTATTTT	CSASGRRGAGADTQYF
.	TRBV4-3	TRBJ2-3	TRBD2	TGCGCCAGCAGCCAAGACGGGACTAGGAGCACAGATACGCAGTATTTT	CASSQDGTRSTDTQYF
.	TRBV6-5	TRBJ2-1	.	TGTGCCAGCACCACCGGCGCGGGGTCGGATGAGCAGTTCTTC	CASTTGAGSDEQFF
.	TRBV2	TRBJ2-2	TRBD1	TGTGCCAGCAGTGCGGGACAGGGGTTGACCGGGGAGCTGTTTTTT	CASSAGQGLTGELFF
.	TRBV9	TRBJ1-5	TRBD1	TGTGCCAGCAGCGTAGGGGACAGGGTGAGTCAGCCCCAGCATTTT	CASSVGDRVSQPQHF
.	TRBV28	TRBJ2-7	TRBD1	TGTGCCAGCACTCTAGCCGACAGGGCCTACGAGCAGTACTTC	CASTLADRAYEQYF
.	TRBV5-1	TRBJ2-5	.	TGCGCCAGCAGAATGGCGGGGGAGACCCAGTACTTC	CASRMAGETQYF
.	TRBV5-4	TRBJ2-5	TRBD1	TGTGCCAGCAGTACAGGGGGCACAGAGACCCAGTACTTC	CASSTGGTETQYF
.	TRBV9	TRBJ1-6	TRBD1	TGTGCCAGCAGCGTAGGACAGGGTGTGAATAATTCACCCCTCCACTTT	CASSVGQGVNNSPLHF
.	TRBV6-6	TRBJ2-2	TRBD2	TGTGCCAGCAGCTACAAGCGGGAGGGCACCGGGGAGCTGTTTTTT	CASSYKREGTGELFF
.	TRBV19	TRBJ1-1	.	TGTGCCAGTAGTGCCAGGGTGAACACTGAAGCTTTCTTT	CASSARVNTEAFF
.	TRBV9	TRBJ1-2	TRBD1	TGTGCCAGCAGCGTACAGGGGGCTATCAACTATGGCTACACCTTC	CASSVQGAINYGYTF
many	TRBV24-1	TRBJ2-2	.	TGTGCCACCAGTGACTCCATAGAGACCGGGGAGCTGTTTTTT	CATSDSIETGELFF
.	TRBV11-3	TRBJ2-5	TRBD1	TGTGCCAGCAGCTTACGCAGGGGGCCCCAAGAGACCCAGTACTTC	CASSLRRGPQETQYF
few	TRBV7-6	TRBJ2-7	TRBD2	TGTGCCAGCAGCTGGGCGCGGGAGGGCTACGAGCAGTACTTC	CASSWAREGYEQYF
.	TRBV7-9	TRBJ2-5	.	TGTGCCAGCAGTCAGAATGTCAGGGTCGCAGAGACCCAGTACTTC	CASSQNVRVAETQYF
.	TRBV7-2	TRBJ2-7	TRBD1	TGTGCCAGCAGCTTACCGGGACAGGGCTACCTTATTCCCTCCTACGAGCAGTACTTC	CASSLPGQGYLIPSYEQYF
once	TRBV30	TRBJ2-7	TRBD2	TGTGCCTGGAGCACTCCCCAAGGACAGGGGACTAGCGGGGGCAGGCGCTTC	CAWSTPQGQGTSGGRRF
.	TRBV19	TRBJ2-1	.	TGTGCCAGTAGTCCGGGGGGCACCAATGAGCAGTTCTTC	CASSPGGTNEQFF
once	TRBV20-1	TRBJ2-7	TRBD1	TGCAGTGCTAGTCGACAGGGGGGAGAGCAGTACTTC	CSASRQGGEQYF
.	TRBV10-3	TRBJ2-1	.	TGTGCCATCAGTGAGTATCGGGTGGCCTACAATGAGCAGTTCTTC	CAISEYRVAYNEQFF
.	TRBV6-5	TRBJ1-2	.	TGTGCCAGCACTTACGGTGGGGCCTACACCTTC	CASTYGGAYTF
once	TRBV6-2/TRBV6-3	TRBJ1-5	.	TGTGCCAGCAGTAAACAGGGAAGTCAGCCCCAGCATTTT	CASSKQGSQPQHF
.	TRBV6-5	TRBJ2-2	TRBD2	TGTGGCCTAGCGGGAGCGGACACCGGGGAGCTGTTTTTT	CGLAGADTGELFF
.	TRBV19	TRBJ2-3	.	TGTGCCAGTACTTATTCCGGGACACGATCTAGCACAGATACGCAGTATTTT	CASTYSGTRSSTDTQYF
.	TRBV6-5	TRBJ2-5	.	TGTGCCAGCAGTACGCCGAGGATTGCATCAGAGACCCAGTACTTC	CASSTPRIASETQYF
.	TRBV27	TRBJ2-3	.	TGTGCCAGCAGTTTTGATTTAGTCCCAGATACGCAGTATTTT	CASSFDLVPDTQYF
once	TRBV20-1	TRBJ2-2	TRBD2	TGCAGTGCTAGTCCTAGCGGGAGAGTCTATACCGGGGAGCTGTTTTTT	CSASPSGRVYTGELFF
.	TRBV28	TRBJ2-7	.	TGTGCCAGCAGTCGGAGGGGCGAGCAGTACTTC	CASSRRGEQYF
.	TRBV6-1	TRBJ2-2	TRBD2	TGTGCCAGCAGTGAAGATAGGGGGACTAGGATTGAAACCGGGGAGCTGTTTTTT	CASSEDRGTRIETGELFF
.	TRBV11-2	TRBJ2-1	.	TGTGCCAGCAGCGACCGGAACGAAGGTCTCCGGAGCTCCTACAATGAGCAGTTCTTC	CASSDRNEGLRSSYNEQFF